This note documents a single T cell receptor beta chain sequence. Antigen specificity is unknown. The V gene's germline CDR1 is MNHEY and CDR2 SMNVEV (reference sequence). The CDR3 is 16 amino acids. From its re-call of the 5' RACE reads, TCRdb lists each CDR3 protein once, without DNA. The table for this sample gives about 330,000 distinct CDR3 sequences. This sample is part of a study of monozygotic twins with inflammatory bowel disease. Study-level findings and limits: Discrimination among different T cell subtypes was not achievable. Any single strong signal or clonotype tied to IBD lacked support. IBD patients share fewer clonotypes with other people than healthy twins do, especially with disease activity.

This receptor was obtained from a human donor with ulcerative colitis or Crohn's disease, or a healthy co-twin of an affected twin (not recorded which). The V and J genes are TRBV27 and TRBJ1-2; with no DNA, the TCRdb D assignment of TRBD1 cannot be verified. The sample consisted of blood. Here the CDR3 reads CASSLKGQGTIYGYTF.